This TCR beta chain was captured by sequencing in a study of blood T cell repertoires in COVID-19. With 0 bases removed from V and 8 bases from J, the gap between germline ends came to 18 bases. Germline V gives CDR1 SGHNT, CDR2 YYREEE (reference sequence). This CDR3 spans 16 amino acids. Per the original methods: Estimation of nucleated cell counts was performed using reference gene primer amplification. Assay: immunoSEQ multiplex PCR; the TCRdb copy retains only in-frame clones and omits some. V, J and clone size were drawn from that table, and D and trimming were deduced from the DNA. The data contain 85,000 to 130,000 clones, less than 85% of them seen just once; the ten biggest clones take up 11% to 15%.

Sample: peripheral blood. The origin of this receptor is a woman aged 55-70 years with acute or convalescent COVID-19. The gene calls are TRBV5-4 and TRBJ2-1; a weak D match, TRBD2 (5 bases). The CDR3 bases are TGTGCCAGCAGCTTGGAACTACCCACCGTCGGGGATGAGCAGTTCTTC. This translates into CASSLELPTVGDEQFF.